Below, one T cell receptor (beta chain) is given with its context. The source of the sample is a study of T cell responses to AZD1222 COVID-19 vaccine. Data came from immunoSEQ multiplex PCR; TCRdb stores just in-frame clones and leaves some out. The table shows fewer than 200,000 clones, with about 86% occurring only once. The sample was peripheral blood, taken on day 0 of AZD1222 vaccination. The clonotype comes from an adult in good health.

CDR3 bases: TGTGCCAGCAGTTTATCCTCGGGCATCAATCAGCCCCAGCATTTT. The encoded protein is CASSLSSGINQPQHF. The chain couples TRBV28 to TRBJ1-5, with D uncertain. The CDR3 is made up of 15 amino acids. Germline lookup yields CDR1 MDHEN and CDR2 SYDVKM. Trimming cost V 1 base and J 3 bases, with 10 bases left between them.